Described below is a single T cell receptor (beta chain) sequence and its context. CDR3 length: 16 amino acids. Profiling relied on immunoSEQ multiplex PCR, and the TCRdb table lists in-frame clones only, not all of them. The sample includes fewer than 450,000 clones, roughly 91% seen only once; the top ten take 0.6%. This sample was taken from a study of blood T cell repertoires in COVID-19. The participants were between about 18 and 90 years old and came from some 23 US areas. Donors in Cohort 3 who had recovered were those with two negative PCRs, healthcare professional clearance, or resolution of their symptoms.

The material sequenced was PBMCs or T cells enriched from blood (not recorded which). The J gene is TRBJ2-7, the V gene TRBV21-1; the table's D call, TRBD2, was not checked against the DNA. TRBV21-1 is classified as a pseudogene. The sequence came from a man in his late teens or twenties who had recovered from COVID-19. As DNA, the CDR3 is TGTGCCAGCAGCAGCCGCGAGACTAGCGGATCCTACGAGCAGTACTTC. Protein sequence: CASSSRETSGSYEQYF.